A selection of T cell receptor beta chains follows, all from one sample in a study of T cells after yellow fever vaccination. TCRdb independently ran MiXCR on the 5' RACE reads; one entry per CDR3 protein. The table lists more than 450,000 distinct CDR3 sequences, just over 20% of them singletons. The sample consisted of PBMCs, taken more than 20 days after the first yellow fever vaccination. These receptors were taken from a young man who received the YFV17D yellow fever vaccine. CDR3s include the opening cysteine and the closing phenylalanine or tryptophan. D genes are given only for firm matches. Not all rows give a size; the values are once, few, many and, for expanded clones, a class.

d_gene	abundance	j_gene	v_gene	CDR3nt	CDR3aa
TRBD2	NA	TRBJ2-1	TRBV9	TGTGCCAGCAGCGCCGGGACTACGTACAATGAGCAGTTCTTC	CASSAGTTYNEQFF
NA	few	TRBJ1-1	TRBV5-5	TGTGCCAGCAGCTCCCAACTCTCATTGAACACTGAAGCTTTCTTT	CASSSQLSLNTEAFF
TRBD2	NA	TRBJ2-5	TRBV20-1	TGCAGTGCTAGAGAGGGACTAGCCGGTGGAGAGACCCAGTACTTC	CSAREGLAGGETQYF
NA	NA	TRBJ1-1	TRBV6-6	TGTGCCAGCAGTGGGAGGACTGAAGCTTTCTTT	CASSGRTEAFF
TRBD1	NA	TRBJ1-2	TRBV11-1	TGTGCCAGCAGCTTAGTAAGGGGGACAGGTCTCAACCTTCTTCCCTATGGCTACACCTTC	CASSLVRGTGLNLLPYGYTF
NA	few	TRBJ2-7	TRBV12-3/TRBV12-4	TGTGCCAGCAGTTTTGCGGGACAGCGATACGGAACGGGCAACGAGCAGTACTTC	CASSFAGQRYGTGNEQYF
NA	few	TRBJ1-2	TRBV24-1	TGTGCCACCAGTGAGCAAAACGGGTACGGCTACACCTTC	CATSEQNGYGYTF
NA	few	TRBJ2-3	TRBV10-3	TGTGCCATCAGTGAGAGGAGGAGGGGTTGGGATACGCAGTATTTT	CAISERRRGWDTQYF
NA	once	TRBJ2-6	TRBV28	TGTGCCAGTCTCGACCGGTCTGGGGCCAACGTCCTGACTTTC	CASLDRSGANVLTF
NA	many	TRBJ1-1	TRBV7-9	TGTGCCACCTCCACCCGCCAGAACACTGAAGCTTTCTTT	CATSTRQNTEAFF
NA	NA	TRBJ1-5	TRBV12-5	TGTGCTAGTGGTTTCTTAGGACAGAGCAATCAGCCCCAGCATTTT	CASGFLGQSNQPQHF
NA	many	TRBJ2-4	TRBV7-8	TGTGCCAGCAGCCCTCCTGGGGTGGCCAAAAACATTCAGTACTTC	CASSPPGVAKNIQYF
NA	many	TRBJ2-1	TRBV5-1	TGCGCCAGCAGCCCAAAGGACCAGAGCTCCTACAATGAGCAGTTCTTC	CASSPKDQSSYNEQFF
TRBD1	few	TRBJ1-1	TRBV11-2	TGTGCCAGCAACTTATACAGGGGGGCAGCCACTGAAGCTTTCTTT	CASNLYRGAATEAFF
NA	NA	TRBJ2-3	TRBV4-1	TGCGCCAGCAGCCCGGGGCCTGGGCTTTCCACAGATACGCAGTATTTT	CASSPGPGLSTDTQYF
TRBD1	NA	TRBJ1-5	TRBV7-8	TGTGCCAGCAGCCCAATGGACAGGGGTAGGGGTCAGCCCCAGCATTTT	CASSPMDRGRGQPQHF
NA	few	TRBJ1-2	TRBV4-3	TGCGCCAGCAGCGCTGAAGGCAGGGGCCGCGGCTACACCTTC	CASSAEGRGRGYTF
NA	few	TRBJ2-3	TRBV7-3	TGTGCCAGCAGCTTAATGGGTAGCGTAGATACGCAGTATTTT	CASSLMGSVDTQYF
NA	NA	TRBJ2-3	TRBV24-1	TGTGCCACCAGTGGGACTAGCACAGATACGCAGTATTTT	CATSGTSTDTQYF
NA	NA	TRBJ2-3	TRBV6-5	TGTGCCAGCAGTTCCTGGGGAGGAGGTGATACGCAGTATTTT	CASSSWGGGDTQYF
NA	NA	TRBJ2-4	TRBV28	TGTGCCAGCAGTTTATTGGTCTCCCGGGGAGTGGGAAACATTCAGTACTTC	CASSLLVSRGVGNIQYF
TRBD1	few	TRBJ2-7	TRBV15	TGTGCCACCAGCAGAGACCGACAGGGGGCTTACGCCTACGAGCAGTACTTC	CATSRDRQGAYAYEQYF
TRBD1	few	TRBJ2-2	TRBV9	TGTGCCAGCAGCGCCCCAGGGGGCAACACCGGGGAGCTGTTTTTT	CASSAPGGNTGELFF
NA	many	TRBJ2-5	TRBV20-1	TGCAGTGCTAGGTCAGGAGGGGGCTGGGAGACCCAGTACTTC	CSARSGGGWETQYF
NA	NA	TRBJ2-1	TRBV11-2	TGTGCCAGCAGCCACTACGGGGGAGAGCAGTTCTTC	CASSHYGGEQFF
NA	NA	TRBJ2-7	TRBV7-9	TGTGCCAGCAGCTTTGGTAGCGCGTTGGGGAACGAGCAGTACTTC	CASSFGSALGNEQYF
NA	few	TRBJ2-3	TRBV11-1	TGTGCCAGCAGCTCAGGTTCAGAGGTCAGCTCCTCGGCAGATACGCAGTATTTT	CASSSGSEVSSSADTQYF
NA	few	TRBJ2-1	TRBV4-1	TGCGCCAGCAGCCAAGATAGCTCCTACAATGAGCAGTTCTTC	CASSQDSSYNEQFF
TRBD1	few	TRBJ2-7	TRBV20-1	TGCAGTGCTAGAAAGGGACAGGCAACCTACGAGCAGTACTTC	CSARKGQATYEQYF
TRBD2	NA	TRBJ2-1	TRBV7-2	TGTGCCAGCAACCCGTGGGAGCGGGGCTCCCTGGAGCAGTTCTTC	CASNPWERGSLEQFF
NA	few	TRBJ2-7	TRBV20-1	TGCAGTGCTAGACGGATCTCGGGGTTTTGGGGTGTCTACGAGCAGTACTTC	CSARRISGFWGVYEQYF
NA	NA	TRBJ1-1	TRBV6-2/TRBV6-3	TGTGCCAGCACCCGATCTGAGACGGGGAACACTGAAGCTTTCTTT	CASTRSETGNTEAFF